This T cell receptor (beta chain) originates from a study of beta chain features in type 1 diabetes. Study observations and caveats: Patients with Type 1 diabetes showed moderately but significantly shorter TCRB CDR3s in all four CD4+ subsets. Compared to healthy donors, patients appeared to have naive, central memory and Treg TCRB repertoires that were more alike. cDNA sequencing could over-represent cells with high TCR expression.

Germline assignment: CDR1 SGHTA and CDR2 FQGTGA. The length of the CDR3 is 13 residues. V gave up 5 bases and J gave up 4 bases, with 11 bases separating them. Sequencing targeted expressed TCRB transcripts, as all isolated RNA had been reverse transcribed. Deep immunoSEQ sequencing covered naive, central memory and regulatory T cell samples. Clones were sequenced by immunoSEQ multiplex PCR, and TCRdb holds only the in-frame ones, with some missing. Among about 230,000 clones listed, more than 15% were seen once. This clone was observed a few times. Antigen: not known. The J gene is TRBJ1-2, the V gene TRBV7-3; possibly TRBD1 for D (6 bases). Sequencing was performed on naive CD4+ T cells from blood. The origin of this receptor is a man aged 25-45 years with type 1 diabetes. CDR3 bases: TGTGCCAGCAGCGTACAGGGAGGCTATGGCTACACCTTC. As protein: CASSVQGGYGYTF.